The 29 T cell receptor beta chains below were found in one sample sequenced in a study of T-cell memory formation after mild COVID-19. TCRdb redid the calling of the 5' RACE reads with MiXCR, one entry per CDR3 protein. Among approximately 490,000 distinct CDR3 sequences listed, 20% were seen once. Sequenced: PBMCs or a T cell subset sorted from them (not recorded which). The source is an adult woman who had mild COVID-19 (a few samples of this study predate the infection). Cell type and time point are not known.

This clonotype turned up a few times. The chain carries TRBV7-9 and TRBJ2-1; no clear D gene. In germline, CDR1 is SEHNR, CDR2 FQNEAQ (reference sequence). The V gene lost 6 bases and the J gene lost 0 bases, with 6 bases spanning the gap. The CDR3 has 13 residues. CDR3 sequence: CASRSSSYNEQFF. CDR3 DNA: TGTGCCAGCAGATCGAGCTCCTACAATGAGCAGTTCTTC.

V gene TRBV5-5 combines with J gene TRBJ2-1; 10 nucleotides match TRBD2. Germline CDR1 reads SGHKS; CDR2 reads YYEKEE (reference sequence). The J segment lost 9 bases and the V segment lost 5 bases, leaving 2 bases of the junction unmatched. CDR3 length equals 12 residues. CDR3 DNA sequence: TGTGCCAGCAGGCGGACTAGCGGTGAGCAGTTCTTC. It yields the protein CASRRTSGEQFF.

This clonotype was picked up many times. The chain carries TRBV6-5 and TRBJ2-5, with D tentatively TRBD1 or TRBD2 (5 bases each). The length of the CDR3 is 12 residues. V lost 8 bases and J lost 4, with 11 bases in between. Per the germline V gene, CDR1 is MNHEY and CDR2 is SVGAGI. The CDR3 DNA follows: TGTGCCAGCCGAGGGACGGGAGAGACCCAGTACTTC. Its translation is CASRGTGETQYF.

As for this clonotype: A read error may account for a junction end that differs from germline. The chain couples TRBV5-5 to TRBJ2-2, with 9 nucleotides matching TRBD2. CDR1 and CDR2 (germline): SGHKS, YYEKEE (reference sequence). The CDR3 totals 16 residues. CDR3 region: CASSFSGTSNTGELIF. CDR3 nucleotide sequence: TGTGCCAGCAGCTTCTCCGGGACTAGCAACACCGGGGAGCTGATTTTT.

The table lists this clonotype with many counts. This chain joins TRBV7-9 and TRBJ2-2, with D perhaps matching TRBD1 (6 bases). V lost 6 bases to trimming and J lost 1 base, with 9 bases between them. The CDR3 has 14 amino acids. Germline CDR1 reads SEHNR; CDR2 reads FQNEAQ (reference sequence). CDR3 sequence reads: CASSRTENTGELFF. The CDR3 region has the DNA TGTGCCAGCAGTAGGACAGAGAACACCGGGGAGCTGTTTTTT.

This clonotype was counted only a few times. The chain is built from TRBV13 and TRBJ1-2; 8 nucleotides align to TRBD1. V lost 8 bases and J lost 6; bases outside the gene matches: 8. CDR3 size: 13 residues. CDR1 is PRHDT, CDR2 FYEKMQ, per germline (reference sequence). The CDR3 sequence is CASETTGVNGYTF. In nucleotides, the CDR3 is TGTGCCAGCGAGACGACAGGGGTGAATGGCTACACCTTC.

The sample holds a few counts of this clonotype. The chain uses TRBV3-1 and TRBJ2-5, with D uncertain. Looked up from germline, CDR1 is LGHDT and CDR2 is YNNKEL (reference sequence). The germline V and J ends were trimmed by 1 base and 3 bases, with 6 bases remaining between them. This CDR3 spans 13 amino acids. This CDR3 reads CASSQGKKETQYF. In DNA form, the CDR3 reads TGTGCCAGCAGCCAAGGAAAAAAAGAGACCCAGTACTTC.

The chain recombines TRBV7-3 with TRBJ2-2; TRBD2 is a possible D gene (6 bases). Trimming stripped 7 bases from V and 2 bases from J, with 11 bases between. In germline, CDR1 is SGHTA, CDR2 FQGTGA. The CDR3 has 14 residues. The CDR3 DNA follows: TGTGCCAGCACCCCGGGAGCCAACACCGGGGAGCTGTTTTTT. Protein: CASTPGANTGELFF.

The chain uses TRBV12-3 or TRBV12-4 and TRBJ1-2; D gene unclear. This CDR3 region has 14 residues. The V gene lost 1 base and the J gene lost 0 bases, with 6 bases spanning the gap. CDR3 sequence: CASSLGAPNYGYTF. Written as DNA, the CDR3 is TGTGCCAGCAGTTTAGGGGCGCCTAACTATGGCTACACCTTC.

This clonotype was seen a handful of times. The V and J genes are TRBV12-3 or TRBV12-4 and TRBJ2-3, with unresolved D. V was shortened by 4 bases and J by 4 bases, with 15 bases between the two germline ends. The CDR3 spans 15 residues. The CDR3 DNA sequence: TGTGCCAGCAGTTCGAGCAGGAGTGGAGCAGATACGCAGTATTTT. This encodes CASSSSRSGADTQYF.

This clonotype was seen more than once but under ten times. The chain employs TRBV10-3 and TRBJ2-3; weak D call: TRBD1 (6 bases). V lost 6 bases, J lost 6 bases, and 13 bases lay in between. There are 13 residues in the CDR3. Per the germline V gene, CDR1 is ENHRY and CDR2 is SYGVKD. Here the CDR3 reads CAIRITGIDTQYF. The DNA of the CDR3 is TGTGCCATCAGAATTACAGGGATCGATACGCAGTATTTT.

This clonotype was picked up a small number of times. The genes are TRBV27 and TRBJ2-3; TRBD2 is a possible D gene (5 bases). The V gene's germline CDR1 is MNHEY and CDR2 SMNVEV (reference sequence). The CDR3 is made up of 16 amino acids. Trimming pared 7 bases from V and 4 bases from J, leaving 21 bases between. This CDR3 reads CASTQRPGMSPDTQYF. The CDR3 DNA reads TGTGCCAGCACCCAGAGGCCGGGAATGAGCCCAGATACGCAGTATTTT.

This chain links TRBV27 with TRBJ2-7, with 7 bases that match TRBD1. This CDR3 has 14 amino acids. In germline, CDR1 is MNHEY, CDR2 SMNVEV (reference sequence). After removal of 5 bases from V and 9 bases from J, the junction contained 13 bases not matched to a gene. CDR3 DNA: TGTGCCAGCAGTCGCACCCCGGGACAGTCAAGGCAGTACGTC. Its translation is CASSRTPGQSRQYV.

The V call is TRBV20-1, the J call TRBJ2-7; 11 bases are a match to TRBD2. Per the germline V gene, CDR1 is DFQATT and CDR2 is SNEGSKA (reference sequence). The CDR3 loop spans 15 amino acids. The V segment lost 6 bases and the J segment 0 bases; nucleotides outside the gene matches: 7. CDR3 protein: CSAQGTSGYSYEQYF. As DNA, the CDR3 is TGCAGTGCCCAAGGGACTAGCGGATACTCCTACGAGCAGTACTTC.

The chain couples TRBV5-1 to TRBJ2-2; D unresolved. Trimming left V 5 bases short and J 5 bases short, with 13 bases between. Germline CDR1 SGHRS, CDR2 YFSETQ. The CDR3 has 14 residues. The CDR3 sequence: CASRTRQATGELFF. CDR3 nucleotide sequence: TGCGCCAGCAGAACGAGGCAGGCGACCGGGGAGCTGTTTTTT. The full variable domain, in which reference TRBV5-1 and TRBJ2-2 provide the parts outside the CDR3, is KAGVTQTPRYLIKTRGQQVTLSCSPISGHRSVSWYQQTPGQGLQFLFEYFSETQRNKGNFPGRFSGRQFSNSRSEMNVSTLELGDSALYLCASRTRQATGELFFGEGSRLTVL.

CDR3: CASSLEPGAWEQYF. In nucleotides, the CDR3 is TGTGCCAGCAGCTTGGAGCCAGGGGCCTGGGAGCAGTACTTC. The chain couples TRBV5-5 to TRBJ2-7; possible D gene TRBD1, 6 bases. The V end was cut by 0 bases, the J end by 7 bases, with 14 bases between. Germline loops: CDR1 SGHKS, CDR2 YYEKEE (reference sequence). CDR3 size: 14 residues.

This clonotype has more than one count but fewer than ten. This chain joins TRBV5-1 and TRBJ1-2; D perhaps matches TRBD1 (5 bases). The germline CDR1 and CDR2 sequences are SGHRS and YFSETQ. V gave up 5 bases and J gave up 2 bases, with 16 bases separating them. The CDR3 has 15 amino acids. CDR3 nucleotide sequence: TGCGCCAGCAGACTCGGCGCCAGGGAGAACTATGGCTACACCTTC. This sequence encodes CASRLGARENYGYTF.

The chain links TRBV3-1 to TRBJ2-4, with 10 bases aligning to TRBD2. CDR3 length: 15 residues. CDR1 LGHDT and CDR2 YNNKEL come from the germline V gene (reference sequence). V dropped 0 bases and J dropped 10; count of bases not matched to a gene: 6. CDR3 in amino acids: CASSQDPSSGGIQYF. The CDR3 region has the DNA TGTGCCAGCAGCCAAGATCCGTCTAGCGGGGGAATTCAGTACTTC.

The chain employs TRBV5-1 and TRBJ1-1; D gene unclear. The CDR3 has 16 amino acids. The V end lost 4 bases, the J end lost 1 base, and 17 bases lay between the germline ends. Germline CDR1 SGHRS, CDR2 YFSETQ. CDR3 loop: CASSLYVVEGNTEAFF. The CDR3 DNA sequence: TGCGCCAGCAGCCTGTATGTTGTTGAGGGGAACACTGAAGCTTTCTTT.

The J gene is TRBJ2-5, the V gene TRBV2; TRBD2 matches at 10 bases. CDR1 is SNHLY and CDR2 is FYNNEI in the germline V gene. J was trimmed by 5 bases and V by 8 bases; bases with no gene match: 8. CDR3 size: 14 residues. The CDR3 spells CASVSSGSWETQYF. CDR3 bases: TGTGCCAGCGTCTCTAGCGGGAGCTGGGAGACCCAGTACTTC.

This clonotype was seen more than once but under ten times. The chain employs TRBV6-6 and TRBJ2-3; TRBD1 agrees at 11 bases. V was pared by 5 bases and J by 6 bases, with 7 bases of the junction left unmatched. The CDR3 has 15 residues. CDR1 and CDR2 (germline): MNHNY, SVGAGI (reference sequence). CDR3 protein: CASSTFGQGADTQYF. DNA for the CDR3: TGTGCCAGCAGTACTTTTGGACAGGGGGCGGATACGCAGTATTTT.

The chain carries TRBV4-2 and TRBJ2-7; D remains ambiguous. The CDR3 contains 17 residues. V lost 0 bases to trimming and J lost 3 bases, with 18 bases between them. The germline CDR1 and CDR2 sequences are LGHNA and YNFKEQ. CDR3 residues: CASSQDRTTRANYEQYF. The CDR3 DNA reads TGTGCCAGCAGCCAAGATAGGACGACACGCGCCAACTACGAGCAGTACTTC.

The chain joins TRBV4-3 to TRBJ2-7, with D possibly TRBD2 on 7 matching bases. V was trimmed by 2 bases and J by 2 bases, leaving 22 bases between them. CDR3 length: 18 amino acids. Germline CDR1 reads LGHNA; CDR2 reads YSLEER. The CDR3 reads CASSQQTKGGTRTYEQYF. CDR3 nucleotides: TGCGCCAGCAGCCAACAGACAAAGGGGGGGACCCGAACCTACGAGCAGTACTTC.

This clonotype has a handful of counts. The rearrangement uses TRBV11-3 and TRBJ1-3; 7 bases are shared with TRBD1. This CDR3 region has 15 residues. Germline CDR1 and CDR2: SGHNT and YENEEA. The V and J ends lost 2 bases and 3 bases, in that order; junction bases with no gene match: 4. The CDR3 bases are TGTGCCAGCAGCTTAACAGGGGCCGGTGGAAACACCATATATTTT. Its translation: CASSLTGAGGNTIYF.

The V gene is TRBV20-1, the J gene TRBJ2-7; D not resolved. Trimming shortened V by 7 bases and J by 0 bases, and 13 bases separated the two germline ends. The CDR3 runs 13 residues. Germline lookup yields CDR1 DFQATT and CDR2 SNEGSKA (reference sequence). The CDR3 spells CSVPEQSSYEQYF. For the CDR3, the DNA is TGCAGTGTCCCCGAACAGTCCTCCTACGAGCAGTACTTC.

The J gene is TRBJ2-1, the V gene TRBV30, with D possibly TRBD2 on 5 matching bases. Trimming removed 2 bases from V and 6 bases from J, with 11 bases in between. The germline V gene has CDR1 GTSNPN and CDR2 SVGIG (reference sequence). This CDR3 has 13 residues. This CDR3 is CAWSQASPNEQFF. CDR3 nucleotide sequence: TGTGCCTGGAGTCAGGCTAGCCCCAATGAGCAGTTCTTC. The full variable domain, in which reference TRBV30 and TRBJ2-1 provide the parts outside the CDR3, is SQTIHQWPATLVQPVGSPLSLECTVEGTSNPNLYWYRQAAGRGLQLLFYSVGIGQISSEVPQNLSASRPQDRQFILSSKKLLLSDSGFYLCAWSQASPNEQFFGPGTRLTVL.

This clonotype was seen more than once but under ten times. The chain uses TRBV7-3 and TRBJ1-5, with TRBD1 identical over 8 bases. This CDR3 region has 16 residues. V was clipped by 5 bases and J by 2 bases; unmatched bases: 8. Per germline, CDR1 SGHTA and CDR2 FQGTGA. The CDR3 protein is CASSPTDRDGNQPQHF. As DNA, the CDR3 is TGTGCCAGCAGCCCAACGGACAGGGACGGCAATCAGCCCCAGCATTTT.

This clonotype has a handful of counts. The chain combines TRBV18 with TRBJ2-6, with 13 positions matching TRBD2. Unmatched junction bases numbered 2, after V lost 3 bases and J lost 0 bases. Germline V gene lookup returns CDR1 KGHSH and CDR2 LQKENI. The CDR3 loop spans 18 amino acids. The CDR3 sequence is CASSPRTSGSSGANVLTF. The CDR3 DNA reads as TGTGCCAGCTCACCGAGGACTAGCGGGAGCTCTGGGGCCAACGTCCTGACTTTC.

This clonotype was found a few times. The J gene is TRBJ1-3, the V gene TRBV29-1; the match to TRBD1 covers 7 bases. The germline CDR1 and CDR2 sequences are SQVTM and ANQGSEA. This CDR3 comprises 14 residues. The trim removed 7 bases at V and 0 bases at J, leaving 6 bases unmatched. The chain's CDR3 is CSAAGTVSGNTIYF. For the CDR3, the DNA is TGCAGCGCAGCCGGGACAGTCTCTGGAAACACCATATATTTT. Filled out from reference TRBV29-1 and TRBJ1-3, the complete variable domain reads SAVISQKPSRDICQRGTSLTIQCQVDSQVTMMFWYRQQPGQSLTLIATANQGSEATYESGFVIDKFPISRPNLTFSTLTVSNMSPEDSSIYLCSAAGTVSGNTIYFGEGSWLTVV.